The 18 T cell receptor beta chains below were found in one sample sequenced in a study of early T cells in non-severe SARS-CoV-2 infection. Via MiXCR, TCRdb re-called the 5' RACE reads, giving one row per CDR3 protein. The data hold about 48,000 distinct CDR3 sequences, with about 7.4% observed a single time. The sequenced sample consisted of whole blood. The receptors were gathered from an adult who was a healthcare worker with PCR-confirmed SARS-CoV-2 infection or an uninfected control (not recorded which).

This clonotype was counted many times. One end of the junction does not line up with germline, which may come from a read error. This sequence joins TRBV30 and TRBJ1-1; possibly TRBD1 for D (6 bases). Germline V gene sequence: CDR1 GTSNPN, CDR2 SVGIG (reference sequence). This CDR3 comprises 14 residues. The DNA of the CDR3 is TGTGCCTGGAGGGGCAAGAGCAGGGACACTGAAGTTTTCTTT. Translated: CAWRGKSRDTEVFF.

The chain links TRBV2 to TRBJ2-3; no clear D gene. V lost 3 bases, J lost 2 bases, and 9 bases lay in between. The CDR3 runs 14 residues. The germline CDR1 and CDR2 sequences are SNHLY and FYNNEI. CDR3 DNA: TGTGCCAGCAGTGACCTGAAATTCACAGATACGCAGTATTTT. Translating it yields CASSDLKFTDTQYF.

This clonotype was counted between two and nine times. V usage is TRBV12-3 or TRBV12-4 and J usage is TRBJ1-2; D uncertain. The CDR3 is made up of 16 amino acids. With 7 bases removed from V and 3 bases from J, the gap between germline ends came to 21 bases. DNA of the CDR3: TGTGCCAGCACCATCCGGTTAGACCCGATGGACTATGGCTACACCTTC. Translation: CASTIRLDPMDYGYTF.

This clonotype was detected ten times or more. This chain uses TRBV12-3 or TRBV12-4 with TRBJ1-6, with 9 bases lining up with TRBD1. V lost 6 bases to trimming and J lost 7 bases; unmatched junction nucleotides: 7. The CDR3 is 15 residues long. The CDR3 nucleotides read TGTGCCAGCAGCCCCAGGACAGGGGCAAATTCACCCCTCCACTTT. It codes for CASSPRTGANSPLHF.

This clonotype turned up a few times. The V call is TRBV28, the J call TRBJ2-2; perhaps D is TRBD1 or TRBD2 (6 bases each). The CDR3 has 15 amino acids. The V gene's germline CDR1 is MDHEN and CDR2 SYDVKM. V lost 5 bases and J 3 bases, leaving 13 bases between the germline ends. The chain's CDR3 is CASSAWGAYTGELFF. The CDR3, as DNA: TGTGCCAGCAGTGCTTGGGGGGCCTACACCGGGGAGCTGTTTTTT.

The chain uses TRBV28 and TRBJ2-7; 8 positions match TRBD2. The V and J ends lost 5 bases and 5 bases, in that order; junction bases with no gene match: 14. The V gene's germline CDR1 is MDHEN and CDR2 SYDVKM. The CDR3 runs to 16 residues. The CDR3 protein is CASSIQPGGAKNEQYF. Written as DNA, the CDR3 is TGTGCCAGCAGTATTCAGCCCGGGGGGGCCAAAAACGAGCAGTACTTC.

The V and J genes are TRBV28 and TRBJ2-7; TRBD2 agrees at 7 bases. Germline loops: CDR1 MDHEN, CDR2 SYDVKM. Trimming cost V 0 bases and J 0 bases; bases outside gene matches: 5. The CDR3 contains 16 residues. Here the CDR3 DNA reads TGTGCCAGCAGTTTATGGCAGGGAGGGCCCTCCTACGAGCAGTACTTC. This translates into CASSLWQGGPSYEQYF.

The CDR3 bases are TGCGCCAGCAGTGAGTCCGGCAGGGGATTATCCTACACCGGGGAGCTGTTTTTT. This encodes CASSESGRGLSYTGELFF. This chain joins TRBV10-1 and TRBJ2-2; perhaps TRBD1 as D (6 bases). Looked up from germline, CDR1 is WNHNN and CDR2 is SYGVQD (reference sequence). The V end lost 0 bases, the J end lost 3 bases, and 17 bases lay between the germline ends. The CDR3 is made up of 18 amino acids.

This clonotype has at least ten counts. The chain is built from TRBV28 and TRBJ2-1; either TRBD1 or TRBD2 may supply D (5 bases each). CDR3 size: 17 residues. Germline loops: CDR1 MDHEN, CDR2 SYDVKM. Trimming shortened V by 5 bases and J by 5 bases, and 22 bases separated the two germline ends. CDR3 nucleotide sequence: TGTGCCAGCAGTCATACCCCCGGGACCGGGGATAACAATGAGCAGTTCTTC. This gives the protein CASSHTPGTGDNNEQFF.

This clonotype was seen repeatedly, ten times or more. This chain connects TRBV5-4 to TRBJ1-4, with 11 nucleotides matching TRBD1. The CDR3 totals 17 residues. Germline lookup yields CDR1 SGHNT and CDR2 YYREEE (reference sequence). V shed 3 bases and J 2 bases; nucleotides not matched to a gene: 6. CDR3 region: CASSSTGQGATNEKLFF. In nucleotides, the CDR3 is TGTGCCAGCAGCTCGACAGGACAGGGGGCGACTAATGAAAAACTGTTTTTT.

In its sample, this clonotype was seen many times. The rearrangement links TRBV18 to TRBJ1-1; D is possibly TRBD1 (6 bases). This CDR3 has 16 residues. Germline V lookup: CDR1 KGHSH, CDR2 LQKENI. V was trimmed by 3 bases and J by 0 bases, leaving 14 bases between them. The CDR3 is CASSPLGGAMNTEAFF. Here the CDR3 DNA reads TGTGCCAGCTCACCCCTCGGGGGGGCCATGAACACTGAAGCTTTCTTT.

The CDR3 nucleotides are TGTGCCAGCAGTCTAGGAGTTGATACGCAGTATTTT. It translates to CASSLGVDTQYF. This chain uses TRBV7-2 with TRBJ2-3; D is uncertain. With 6 bases removed from V and 6 bases from J, the gap between germline ends came to 10 bases. The germline CDR1 and CDR2 sequences are SGHTA and FQGNSA. The CDR3 has 12 amino acids.

There are many counts of this clonotype. The V gene is TRBV6-2 or TRBV6-3, the J gene TRBJ1-5, with D uncertain. CDR3 length: 13 residues. In germline, CDR1 is MNHEY, CDR2 SVGEGT. The germline V and J ends were trimmed by 3 bases and 5 bases, with 8 bases remaining between them. In DNA form, the CDR3 reads TGTGCCAGCAGTTATATCGGGGATCAGCCCCAGCATTTT. As protein: CASSYIGDQPQHF.

This clonotype was recorded a few times. This sequence joins TRBV20-1 and TRBJ2-2; 10 nucleotides agree with TRBD2. Germline V gene sequence: CDR1 DFQATT, CDR2 SNEGSKA (reference sequence). This CDR3 has 17 amino acids. The ends lost 5 bases at V and 6 bases at J; junction bases unmatched: 15. The CDR3 sequence is CSAGRPRSGGKSGELFF. DNA of the CDR3: TGCAGTGCTGGCCGCCCCCGTAGCGGGGGGAAATCCGGGGAGCTGTTTTTT.

This clonotype was seen many times. This chain links TRBV3-1 with TRBJ1-1; no firm D call. Looked up from germline, CDR1 is LGHDT and CDR2 is YNNKEL (reference sequence). Trimming removed 4 bases from V and 0 bases from J, with 6 bases in between. The CDR3 consists of 13 residues. CDR3 region: CASSPLMNTEAFF. The DNA of the CDR3 is TGTGCCAGCAGCCCTCTCATGAACACTGAAGCTTTCTTT.

This clonotype was found a few times. V usage is TRBV7-8 and J usage is TRBJ2-3; no reliable D call. Per the germline V gene, CDR1 is SGHVS and CDR2 is FQNEAQ. This CDR3 region has 16 residues. V was cut by 6 bases and J by 0 bases, with 16 bases left in between. The CDR3 DNA follows: TGTGCCAGCAGGGGTGTGACCTCCTTTAGCACAGATACGCAGTATTTT. It encodes CASRGVTSFSTDTQYF.

This clonotype was found many times. The rearrangement uses TRBV10-2 and TRBJ1-6, with D unresolved. Trimming stripped 3 bases from V and 8 bases from J, with 8 bases between. The CDR3 runs 13 residues. Germline V gene sequence: CDR1 WSHSY, CDR2 SAAADI. CDR3 sequence: CASSDNSHSPLHF. CDR3 DNA sequence: TGCGCCAGCAGTGACAACAGCCATTCACCCCTCCACTTT.

In this sample, this clonotype turned up many times. This chain connects TRBV5-1 to TRBJ1-6; 9 bases agree with TRBD1. In germline, CDR1 is SGHRS, CDR2 YFSETQ. Trimming at V came to 2 bases and at J to 6 bases, leaving 3 bases not matched to a gene. CDR3 size: 15 residues. CDR3 sequence reads: CASSFRQGGNSPLHF. The CDR3 bases are TGCGCCAGCAGCTTCCGACAGGGGGGTAATTCACCCCTCCACTTT.